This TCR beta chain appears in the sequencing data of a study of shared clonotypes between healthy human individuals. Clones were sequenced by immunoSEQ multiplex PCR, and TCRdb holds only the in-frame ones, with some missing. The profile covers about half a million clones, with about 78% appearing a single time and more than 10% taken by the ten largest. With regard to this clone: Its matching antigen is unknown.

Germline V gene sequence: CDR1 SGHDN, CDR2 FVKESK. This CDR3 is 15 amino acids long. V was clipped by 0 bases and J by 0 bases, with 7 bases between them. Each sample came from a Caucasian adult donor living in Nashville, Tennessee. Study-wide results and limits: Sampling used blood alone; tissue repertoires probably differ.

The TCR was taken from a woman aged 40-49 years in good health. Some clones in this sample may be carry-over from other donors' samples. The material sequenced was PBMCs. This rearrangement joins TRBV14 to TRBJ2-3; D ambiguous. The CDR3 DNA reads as TGTGCCAGCAGCCAAGATCTTTACAGCACAGATACGCAGTATTTT. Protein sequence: CASSQDLYSTDTQYF.